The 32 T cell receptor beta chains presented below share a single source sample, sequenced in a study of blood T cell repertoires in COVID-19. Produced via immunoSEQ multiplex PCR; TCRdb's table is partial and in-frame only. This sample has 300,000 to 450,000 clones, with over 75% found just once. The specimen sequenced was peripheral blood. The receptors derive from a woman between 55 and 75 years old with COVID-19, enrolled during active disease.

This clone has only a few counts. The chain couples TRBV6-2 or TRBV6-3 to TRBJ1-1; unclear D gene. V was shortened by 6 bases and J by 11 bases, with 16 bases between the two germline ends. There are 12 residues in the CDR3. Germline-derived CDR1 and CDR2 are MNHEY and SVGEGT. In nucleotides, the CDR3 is TGTGCCAGCAGCTCGGACGCGGGCTGGGCTTTCTTT. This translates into CASSSDAGWAFF.

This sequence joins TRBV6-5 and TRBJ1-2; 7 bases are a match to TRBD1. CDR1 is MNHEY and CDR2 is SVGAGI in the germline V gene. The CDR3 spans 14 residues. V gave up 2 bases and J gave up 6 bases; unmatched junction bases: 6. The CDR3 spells CASSYQGGGDGYTF. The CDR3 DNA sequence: TGTGCCAGCAGTTACCAAGGGGGCGGGGATGGCTACACCTTC.

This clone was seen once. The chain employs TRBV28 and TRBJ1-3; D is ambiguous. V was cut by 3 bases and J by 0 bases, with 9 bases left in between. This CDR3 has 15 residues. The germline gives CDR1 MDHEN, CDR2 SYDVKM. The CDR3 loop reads CASSLAGLSGNTIYF. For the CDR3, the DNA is TGTGCCAGCAGTTTGGCGGGTCTCTCTGGAAACACCATATATTTT.

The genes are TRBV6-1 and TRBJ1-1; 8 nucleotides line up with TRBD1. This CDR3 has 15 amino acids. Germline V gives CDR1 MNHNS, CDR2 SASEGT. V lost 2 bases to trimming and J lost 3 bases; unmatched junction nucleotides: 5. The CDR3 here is CASSESTGAYTEAFF. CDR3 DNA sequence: TGTGCCAGCAGTGAATCGACAGGGGCCTACACTGAAGCTTTCTTT.

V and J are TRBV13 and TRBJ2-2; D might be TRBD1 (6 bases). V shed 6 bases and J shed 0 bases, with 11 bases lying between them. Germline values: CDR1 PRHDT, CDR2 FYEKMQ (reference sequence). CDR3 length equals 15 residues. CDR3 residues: CASRLRGANTGELFF. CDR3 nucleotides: TGTGCCAGCAGACTCAGGGGAGCGAACACCGGGGAGCTGTTTTTT.

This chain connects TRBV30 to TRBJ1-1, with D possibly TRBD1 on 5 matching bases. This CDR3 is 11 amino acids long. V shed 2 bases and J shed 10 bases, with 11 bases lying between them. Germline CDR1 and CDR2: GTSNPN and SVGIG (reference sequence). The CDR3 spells CAWSTGGTAFF. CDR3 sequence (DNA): TGTGCCTGGAGTACGGGGGGGACAGCTTTCTTT.

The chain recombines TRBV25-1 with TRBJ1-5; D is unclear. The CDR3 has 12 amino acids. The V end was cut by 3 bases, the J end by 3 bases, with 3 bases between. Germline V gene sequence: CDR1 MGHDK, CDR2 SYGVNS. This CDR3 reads CASSDLNQPQHF. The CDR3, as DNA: TGTGCCAGCAGTGACCTCAATCAGCCCCAGCATTTT.

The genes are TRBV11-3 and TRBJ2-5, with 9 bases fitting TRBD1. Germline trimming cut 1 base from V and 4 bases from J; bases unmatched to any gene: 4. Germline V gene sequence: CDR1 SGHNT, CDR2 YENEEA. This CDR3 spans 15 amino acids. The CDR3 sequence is CASSLAADRGETQYF. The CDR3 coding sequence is TGTGCCAGCAGCTTAGCCGCGGACAGGGGAGAGACCCAGTACTTC.

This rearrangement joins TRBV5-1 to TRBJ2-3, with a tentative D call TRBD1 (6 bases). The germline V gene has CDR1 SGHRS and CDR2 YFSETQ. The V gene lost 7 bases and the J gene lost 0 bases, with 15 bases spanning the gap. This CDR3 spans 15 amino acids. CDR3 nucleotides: TGCGCCAGCGGGCCGGGACACGCGAGCACAGATACGCAGTATTTT. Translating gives CASGPGHASTDTQYF.

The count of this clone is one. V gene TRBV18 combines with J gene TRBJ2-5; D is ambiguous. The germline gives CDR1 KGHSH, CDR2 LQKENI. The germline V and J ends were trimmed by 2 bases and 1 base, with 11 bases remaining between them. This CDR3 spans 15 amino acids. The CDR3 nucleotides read TGTGCCAGCTCACCAAGCGACGGTCTCCAAGAGACCCAGTACTTC. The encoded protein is CASSPSDGLQETQYF.

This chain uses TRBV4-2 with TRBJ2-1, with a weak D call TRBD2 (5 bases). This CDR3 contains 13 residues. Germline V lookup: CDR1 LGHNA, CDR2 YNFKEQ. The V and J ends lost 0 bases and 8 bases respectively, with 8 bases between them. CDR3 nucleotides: TGTGCCAGCAGCCAAGATCCCGGGGATGAGCAGTTCTTC. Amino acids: CASSQDPGDEQFF.

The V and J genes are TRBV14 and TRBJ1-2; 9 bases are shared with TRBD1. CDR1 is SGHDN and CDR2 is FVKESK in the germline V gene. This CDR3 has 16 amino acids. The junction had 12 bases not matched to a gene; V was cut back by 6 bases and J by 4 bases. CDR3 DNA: TGTGCCAGCAGTCAAACAGGGGGCGAAGGTTCCTATGGCTACACCTTC. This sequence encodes CASSQTGGEGSYGYTF. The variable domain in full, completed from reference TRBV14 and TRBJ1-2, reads EAGVTQFPSHSVIEKGQTVTLRCDPISGHDNLYWYRRVMGKEIKFLLHFVKESKQDESGMPNNRFLAERTGGTYSTLKVQPAELEDSGVYFCASSQTGGEGSYGYTFGSGTRLTVV.

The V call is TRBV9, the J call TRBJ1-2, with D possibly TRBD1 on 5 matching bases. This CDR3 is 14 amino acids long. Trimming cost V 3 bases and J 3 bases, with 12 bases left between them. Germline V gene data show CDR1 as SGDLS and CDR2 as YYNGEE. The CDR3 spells CASSAVGGDYGYTF. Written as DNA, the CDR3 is TGTGCCAGCAGCGCCGTTGGGGGGGACTATGGCTACACCTTC.

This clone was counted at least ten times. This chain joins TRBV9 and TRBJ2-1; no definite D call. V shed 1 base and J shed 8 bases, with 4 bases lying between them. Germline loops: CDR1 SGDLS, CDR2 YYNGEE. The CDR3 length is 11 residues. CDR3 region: CASSVSDEQFF. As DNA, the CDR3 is TGTGCCAGCAGCGTAAGCGATGAGCAGTTCTTC.

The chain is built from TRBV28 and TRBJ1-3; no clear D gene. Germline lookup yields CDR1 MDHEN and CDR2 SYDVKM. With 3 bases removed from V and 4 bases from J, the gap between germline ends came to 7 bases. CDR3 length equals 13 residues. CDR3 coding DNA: TGTGCCAGCAGTTTGCCAGGAGGAAACACCATATATTTT. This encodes CASSLPGGNTIYF.

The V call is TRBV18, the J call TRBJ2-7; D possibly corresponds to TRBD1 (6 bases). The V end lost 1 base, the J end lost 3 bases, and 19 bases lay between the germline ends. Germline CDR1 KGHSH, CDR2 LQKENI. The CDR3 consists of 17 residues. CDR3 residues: CASSPRFQGNIGYEQYF. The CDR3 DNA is TGTGCCAGCTCACCACGGTTCCAGGGGAATATAGGCTACGAGCAGTACTTC.

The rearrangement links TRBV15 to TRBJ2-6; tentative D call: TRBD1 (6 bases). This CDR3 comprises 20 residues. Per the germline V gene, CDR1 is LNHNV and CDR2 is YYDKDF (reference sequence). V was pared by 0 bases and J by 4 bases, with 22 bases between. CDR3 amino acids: CATSRDQRVRGPRGANVLTF. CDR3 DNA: TGTGCCACCAGCAGAGATCAACGGGTCAGGGGACCGCGGGGGGCCAACGTCCTGACTTTC. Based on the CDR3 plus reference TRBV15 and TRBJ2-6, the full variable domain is DAMVIQNPRYQVTQFGKPVTLSCSQTLNHNVMYWYQQKSSQAPKLLFHYYDKDFNNEADTPDNFQSRRPNTSFCFLDIRSPGLGDTAMYLCATSRDQRVRGPRGANVLTFGAGSRLTVL.

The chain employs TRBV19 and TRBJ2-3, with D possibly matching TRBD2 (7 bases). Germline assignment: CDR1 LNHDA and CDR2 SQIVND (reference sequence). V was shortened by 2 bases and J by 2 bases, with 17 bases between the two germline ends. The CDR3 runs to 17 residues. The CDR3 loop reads CASSITPPGGHTDTQYF. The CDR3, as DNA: TGTGCCAGTAGTATAACCCCCCCCGGGGGGCACACAGATACGCAGTATTTT. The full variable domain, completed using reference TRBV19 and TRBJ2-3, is DGGITQSPKYLFRKEGQNVTLSCEQNLNHDAMYWYRQDPGQGLRLIYYSQIVNDFQKGDIAEGYSVSREKKESFPLTVTSAQKNPTAFYLCASSITPPGGHTDTQYFGPGTRLTVL.

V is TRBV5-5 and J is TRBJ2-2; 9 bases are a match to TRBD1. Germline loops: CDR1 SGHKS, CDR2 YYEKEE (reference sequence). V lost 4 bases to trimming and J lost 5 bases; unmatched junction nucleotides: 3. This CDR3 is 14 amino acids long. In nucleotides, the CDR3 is TGTGCCAGCAGCCCTGGACAGGGGACCGGGGAGCTGTTTTTT. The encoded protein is CASSPGQGTGELFF.

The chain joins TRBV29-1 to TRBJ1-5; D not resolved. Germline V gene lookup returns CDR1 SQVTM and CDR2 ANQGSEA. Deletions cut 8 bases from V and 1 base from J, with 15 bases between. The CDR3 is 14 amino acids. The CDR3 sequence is CSCNEGLSNQPQHF. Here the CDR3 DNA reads TGCAGCTGTAATGAGGGTCTGAGCAATCAGCCCCAGCATTTT.

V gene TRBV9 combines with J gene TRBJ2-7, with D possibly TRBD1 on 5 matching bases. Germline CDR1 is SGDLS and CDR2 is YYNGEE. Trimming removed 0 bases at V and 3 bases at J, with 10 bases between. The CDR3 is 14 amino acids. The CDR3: CASSVADSDYEQYF. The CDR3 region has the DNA TGTGCCAGCAGCGTAGCAGACAGCGACTACGAGCAGTACTTC.

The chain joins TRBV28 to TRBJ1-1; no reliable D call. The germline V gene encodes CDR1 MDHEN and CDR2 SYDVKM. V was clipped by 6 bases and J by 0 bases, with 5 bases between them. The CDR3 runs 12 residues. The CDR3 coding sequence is TGTGCCAGCAGGGAGATGAACACTGAAGCTTTCTTT. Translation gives CASREMNTEAFF.

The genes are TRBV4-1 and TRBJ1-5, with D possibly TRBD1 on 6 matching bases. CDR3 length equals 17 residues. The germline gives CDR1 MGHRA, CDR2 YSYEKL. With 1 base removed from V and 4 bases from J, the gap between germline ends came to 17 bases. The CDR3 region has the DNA TGCGCCAGCAGCCAAGGATTTCCAGGGGCAAAAAATCAGCCCCAGCATTTT. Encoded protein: CASSQGFPGAKNQPQHF.

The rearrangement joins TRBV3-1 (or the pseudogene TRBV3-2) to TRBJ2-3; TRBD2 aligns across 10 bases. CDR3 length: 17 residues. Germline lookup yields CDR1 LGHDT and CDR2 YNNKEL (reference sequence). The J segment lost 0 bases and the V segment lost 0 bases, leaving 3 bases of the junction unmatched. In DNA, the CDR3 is TGTGCCAGCAGCCAAGACTCACTAGCGGGGAGCACAGATACGCAGTATTTT. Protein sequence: CASSQDSLAGSTDTQYF.

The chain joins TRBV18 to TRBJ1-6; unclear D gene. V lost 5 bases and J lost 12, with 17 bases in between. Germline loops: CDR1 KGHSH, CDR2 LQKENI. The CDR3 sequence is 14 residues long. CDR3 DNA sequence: TGTGCCAGCTCAGAAGACTCATTCTGGAGACCCCTCCACTTT. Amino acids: CASSEDSFWRPLHF.

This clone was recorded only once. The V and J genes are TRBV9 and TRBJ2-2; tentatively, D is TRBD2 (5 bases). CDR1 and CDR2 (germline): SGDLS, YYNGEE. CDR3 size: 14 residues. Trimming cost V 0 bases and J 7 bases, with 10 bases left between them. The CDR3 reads CASSVATRGGELFF. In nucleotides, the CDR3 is TGTGCCAGCAGCGTAGCCACTCGGGGCGGGGAGCTGTTTTTT. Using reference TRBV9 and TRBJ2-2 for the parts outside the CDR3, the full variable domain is DSGVTQTPKHLITATGQRVTLRCSPRSGDLSVYWYQQSLDQGLQFLIQYYNGEERAKGNILERFSAQQFPDLHSELNLSSLELGDSALYFCASSVATRGGELFFGEGSRLTVL.

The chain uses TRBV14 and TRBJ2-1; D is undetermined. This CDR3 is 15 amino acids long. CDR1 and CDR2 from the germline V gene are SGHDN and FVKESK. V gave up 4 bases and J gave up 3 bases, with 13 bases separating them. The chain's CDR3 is CASSRQFGFYNEQFF. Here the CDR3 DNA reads TGTGCCAGCAGCCGTCAATTTGGCTTCTACAATGAGCAGTTCTTC.

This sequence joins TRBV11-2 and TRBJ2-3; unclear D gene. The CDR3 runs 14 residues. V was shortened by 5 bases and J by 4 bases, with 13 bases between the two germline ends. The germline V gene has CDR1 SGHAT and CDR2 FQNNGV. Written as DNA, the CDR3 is TGTGCCAGCAGCGTTTCGGCGGCTGCAGATACGCAGTATTTT. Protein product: CASSVSAAADTQYF.

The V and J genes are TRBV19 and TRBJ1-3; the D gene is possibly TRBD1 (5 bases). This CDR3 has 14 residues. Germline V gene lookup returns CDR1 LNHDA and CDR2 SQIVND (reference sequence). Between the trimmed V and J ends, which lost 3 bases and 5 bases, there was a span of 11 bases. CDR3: CASSIRDIRNTIYF. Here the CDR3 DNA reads TGTGCCAGTAGTATCAGGGATATCAGAAACACCATATATTTT. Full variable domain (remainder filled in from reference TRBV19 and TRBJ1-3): DGGITQSPKYLFRKEGQNVTLSCEQNLNHDAMYWYRQDPGQGLRLIYYSQIVNDFQKGDIAEGYSVSREKKESFPLTVTSAQKNPTAFYLCASSIRDIRNTIYFGEGSWLTVV.

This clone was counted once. The CDR3 DNA is TGTGCCAGCAGTTACTGGGACAGGGGGCGAGGAGAGCAGTACTTC. Encoded protein: CASSYWDRGRGEQYF. This rearrangement joins TRBV6-5 to TRBJ2-7; 12 bases fit TRBD1. The V segment lost 1 base and the J segment 7 bases; nucleotides outside the gene matches: 5. Germline V gene lookup returns CDR1 MNHEY and CDR2 SVGAGI. The CDR3 sequence is 15 residues long.

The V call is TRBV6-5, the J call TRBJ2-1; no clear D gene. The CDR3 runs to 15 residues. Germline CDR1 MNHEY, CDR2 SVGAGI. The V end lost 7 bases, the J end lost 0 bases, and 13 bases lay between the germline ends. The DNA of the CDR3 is TGTGCCAGCATGCGAACCTCAAGCTCCTACAATGAGCAGTTCTTC. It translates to CASMRTSSSYNEQFF.

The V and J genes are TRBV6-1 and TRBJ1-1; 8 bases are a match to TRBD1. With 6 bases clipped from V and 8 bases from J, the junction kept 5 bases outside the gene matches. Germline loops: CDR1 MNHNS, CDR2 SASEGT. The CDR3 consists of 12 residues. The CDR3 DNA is TGTGCCAGCAGGGACAGGGAGGGCGAAGCTTTCTTT. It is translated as CASRDREGEAFF.